These 17 T cell receptor beta chains came from one sample sequenced in a study of OX40 agonist ivuxolimab in advanced cancers. TCRdb's table, derived via immunoSEQ multiplex PCR, lists solely in-frame clones and lacks some. This table has approximately 45,000 clones, roughly 82% appearing once. The sample in question was CD4+ or CD8+ T cells sorted from blood, obtained in a trial of the OX40 agonist ivuxolimab. Source of these receptors: an adult with an advanced solid tumor such as melanoma, head and neck, liver or kidney cancer.

The chain combines TRBV5-4 with TRBJ2-7, with 8 bases matching TRBD1. V lost 2 bases, J lost 6 bases, and 4 bases stayed unmatched. This CDR3 comprises 13 residues. Germline values: CDR1 SGHNT, CDR2 YYREEE (reference sequence). The CDR3 sequence: CASSFSRGPEQYF. CDR3 sequence (DNA): TGTGCCAGCAGCTTCTCCAGGGGGCCCGAGCAGTACTTC.

This clone occurred a few times. This rearrangement joins TRBV5-6 to TRBJ2-5, with D perhaps TRBD2 (6 bases). The V and J ends lost 0 bases and 5 bases respectively, with 14 bases between them. CDR1 and CDR2 from the germline V gene are SGHDT and YYEEEE. The CDR3 is made up of 15 amino acids. CDR3 protein: CASSLGELASETQYF. CDR3 bases: TGTGCCAGCAGCTTGGGTGAACTAGCTTCGGAGACCCAGTACTTC. The full variable domain, rest sourced from reference TRBV5-6 and TRBJ2-5, is DAGVTQSPTHLIKTRGQQVTLRCSPKSGHDTVSWYQQALGQGPQFIFQYYEEEERQRGNFPDRFSGHQFPNYSSELNVNALLLGDSALYLCASSLGELASETQYFGPGTRLLVL.

Written as DNA, the CDR3 is TGCGCCAGCAGCTTGATAAATTCCCCGAATTACAATGAGCAGTTCTTC. This codes for CASSLINSPNYNEQFF. The genes are TRBV5-1 and TRBJ2-1; no clear D. Germline CDR1 SGHRS, CDR2 YFSETQ. Trimming took off 1 base at V and 4 bases at J, with 15 bases between the two ends. This CDR3 is 16 amino acids long.

V is TRBV28 and J is TRBJ2-7; perhaps TRBD2 as D (7 bases). The CDR3 length is 16 residues. Germline values: CDR1 MDHEN, CDR2 SYDVKM. With 6 bases removed from V and 2 bases from J, the gap between germline ends came to 20 bases. The DNA for the CDR3 is TGTGCCAGCAGGGTTGGGGGGCTAGCGGCCCCCTACGAGCAGTACTTC. Protein product: CASRVGGLAAPYEQYF.

This chain connects TRBV14 to TRBJ2-1; no definite D call. V lost 0 bases, J lost 2 bases, and 17 bases lay in between. The germline V gene encodes CDR1 SGHDN and CDR2 FVKESK. This CDR3 region has 18 residues. The DNA of the CDR3 is TGTGCCAGCAGCCAAGAGGGCACAAGATGGATAACCTACAATGAGCAGTTCTTC. It is translated as CASSQEGTRWITYNEQFF. The full variable domain, its missing parts supplied by reference TRBV14 and TRBJ2-1, is EAGVTQFPSHSVIEKGQTVTLRCDPISGHDNLYWYRRVMGKEIKFLLHFVKESKQDESGMPNNRFLAERTGGTYSTLKVQPAELEDSGVYFCASSQEGTRWITYNEQFFGPGTRLTVL.

The sample holds one count of this clone. J is TRBJ2-7 and V is TRBV18; possible D gene TRBD1, 5 bases. The germline V gene encodes CDR1 KGHSH and CDR2 LQKENI. This CDR3 is 13 amino acids long. V gave up 3 bases and J gave up 5 bases, with 11 bases separating them. The CDR3 DNA reads as TGTGCCAGCTCACCCAGGGCTGGAGACGAGCAGTACTTC. Encoded protein: CASSPRAGDEQYF.

The V and J genes are TRBV7-8 and TRBJ1-1, with 9 bases that match TRBD1. Germline V gene data show CDR1 as SGHVS and CDR2 as FQNEAQ. The CDR3 runs 17 residues. Trimming took 1 base from V and 1 from J; bases not matched to a gene: 7. CDR3 nucleotide sequence: TGTGCCAGCAGCTTAGTGGGGGGGACAGGGACGAACACTGAAGCTTTCTTT. Residues: CASSLVGGTGTNTEAFF.

The chain recombines TRBV28 with TRBJ1-3; no clear D gene. The CDR3 totals 12 residues. Trimming removed 7 bases from V and 2 bases from J, with 6 bases in between. Germline V lookup: CDR1 MDHEN, CDR2 SYDVKM. CDR3 in amino acids: CASTEAGNTIYF. As DNA, the CDR3 is TGTGCCAGCACGGAAGCTGGAAACACCATATATTTT.

This rearrangement joins TRBV11-2 to TRBJ2-7; 8 positions match TRBD1. CDR1 and CDR2 (germline): SGHAT, FQNNGV. CDR3 length equals 18 residues. Trimming took 1 base from V and 2 from J; bases not matched to a gene: 13. CDR3 coding DNA: TGTGCCAGCAGCTTAGCCGCCCTCGGCGGGACAGGTGCCTACGAGCAGTACTTC. Its protein is CASSLAALGGTGAYEQYF.

The count of this clone is one. The chain couples TRBV5-4 to TRBJ2-2; TRBD1 matches at 7 bases. The trim removed 2 bases at V and 5 bases at J, leaving 6 bases unmatched. Germline CDR1 SGHNT, CDR2 YYREEE (reference sequence). The CDR3 spans 15 residues. The CDR3 protein is CASSLGGRATGELFF. The CDR3 DNA reads TGTGCCAGCAGCTTAGGGGGCAGGGCGACCGGGGAGCTGTTTTTT. The full variable domain, completed using reference TRBV5-4 and TRBJ2-2, is ETGVTQSPTHLIKTRGQQVTLRCSSQSGHNTVSWYQQALGQGPQFIFQYYREEENGRGNFPPRFSGLQFPNYSSELNVNALELDDSALYLCASSLGGRATGELFFGEGSRLTVL.

This sequence joins TRBV18 and TRBJ2-6, with 9 nucleotides matching TRBD1. Per the germline V gene, CDR1 is KGHSH and CDR2 is LQKENI. J lost 1 base, V lost 4 bases, and 8 bases had no gene match. This CDR3 is 18 amino acids long. The CDR3 loop is CASSLHRTGASGANVLTF. The CDR3 nucleotides read TGTGCCAGCTCACTACATCGGACAGGGGCTTCTGGGGCCAACGTCCTGACTTTC.

A single count supports this clone. V gene TRBV30 combines with J gene TRBJ2-1, with D possibly being TRBD2 (5 bases). Germline CDR1 GTSNPN, CDR2 SVGIG (reference sequence). Trimming left V 3 bases short and J 4 bases short, with 16 bases between. This CDR3 comprises 15 residues. CDR3 coding DNA: TGTGCCTGGAGGGAGGAATTTACGGGATACAATGAGCAGTTCTTC. Amino acids: CAWREEFTGYNEQFF. Supplemented by reference TRBV30 and TRBJ2-1, the full variable domain reads SQTIHQWPATLVQPVGSPLSLECTVEGTSNPNLYWYRQAAGRGLQLLFYSVGIGQISSEVPQNLSASRPQDRQFILSSKKLLLSDSGFYLCAWREEFTGYNEQFFGPGTRLTVL.

In its sample, this clone was seen once. The chain recombines TRBV19 with TRBJ1-2; TRBD1 agrees at 8 bases. Trimming cost V 10 bases and J 6 bases; bases outside gene matches: 4. The germline V gene has CDR1 LNHDA and CDR2 SQIVND (reference sequence). The CDR3 consists of 11 residues. The CDR3 is CATQDRDGYTF. The CDR3 bases are TGTGCCACCCAGGACAGGGATGGCTACACCTTC.

The V and J genes are TRBV10-2 and TRBJ1-2, with 9 bases identical to TRBD1. The trim removed 3 bases at V and 2 bases at J, leaving 4 bases unmatched. CDR3 size: 15 residues. Germline CDR1 WSHSY, CDR2 SAAADI. For the CDR3, the DNA is TGCGCCAGCAGTGACCCCGACAGGGGGAACTATGGCTACACCTTC. Protein: CASSDPDRGNYGYTF.

The chain has TRBV7-9 and TRBJ2-6; tentative D call: TRBD1 (6 bases). This CDR3 is built from 16 residues. V was shortened by 5 bases and J by 0 bases, with 11 bases between the two germline ends. Germline loops: CDR1 SEHNR, CDR2 FQNEAQ (reference sequence). The CDR3 DNA follows: TGTGCCAGCAGCCCAGACAGGTTCTCTGGGGCCAACGTCCTGACTTTC. Amino acid sequence: CASSPDRFSGANVLTF.

This clone has only one observation. The DNA for the CDR3 is TGTGCCAGTAGTATTCCCCGCTCTGGGGCCAACGTCCTGACTTTC. As protein: CASSIPRSGANVLTF. This sequence joins TRBV19 and TRBJ2-6; D is undetermined. There are 15 residues in the CDR3. The germline V and J ends were trimmed by 3 bases and 0 bases, with 6 bases remaining between them. Germline lookup yields CDR1 LNHDA and CDR2 SQIVND (reference sequence).

The chain has TRBV28 and TRBJ1-1; possible D gene TRBD1, 5 bases. The V gene's germline CDR1 is MDHEN and CDR2 SYDVKM. The CDR3 loop spans 13 amino acids. Deletions cut 4 bases from V and 7 bases from J, with 13 bases between. The CDR3 DNA reads as TGTGCCAGCAGTTCCTCTGTCAGGGATGAAGCTTTCTTT. It yields the protein CASSSSVRDEAFF.